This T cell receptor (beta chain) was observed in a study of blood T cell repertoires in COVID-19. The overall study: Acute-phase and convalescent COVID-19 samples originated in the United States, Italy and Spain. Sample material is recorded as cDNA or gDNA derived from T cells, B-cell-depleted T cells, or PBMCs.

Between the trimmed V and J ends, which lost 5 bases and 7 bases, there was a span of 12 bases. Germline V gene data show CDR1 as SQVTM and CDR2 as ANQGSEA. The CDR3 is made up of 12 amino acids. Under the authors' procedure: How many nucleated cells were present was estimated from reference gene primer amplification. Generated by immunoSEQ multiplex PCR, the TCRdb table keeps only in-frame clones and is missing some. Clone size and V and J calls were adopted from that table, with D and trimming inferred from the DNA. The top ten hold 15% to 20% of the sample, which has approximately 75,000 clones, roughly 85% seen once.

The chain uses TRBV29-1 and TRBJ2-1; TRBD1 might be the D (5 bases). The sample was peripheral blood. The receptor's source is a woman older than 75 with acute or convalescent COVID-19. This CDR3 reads CSVRPGRNEQFF. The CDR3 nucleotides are TGCAGCGTTCGCCCAGGGCGAAATGAGCAGTTCTTC.